This T cell receptor beta chain was sequenced in a study of T cell changes during pregnancy in multiple sclerosis. Assay: immunoSEQ multiplex PCR; the TCRdb copy retains only in-frame clones and omits some. There are tens of thousands of clones in the sample; 85% to 95% occur only once, and 2.5% to 3% lies in the top ten. The length of the CDR3 is 15 residues. Germline CDR1 is SGHRS and CDR2 is YFSETQ. J lost 0 bases, V lost 4 bases, and 5 bases had no gene match. The sequence was obtained from a female donor in good health, enrolled as a control in a pregnancy study. Source: peripheral blood, taken in the third trimester of pregnancy. The chain employs TRBV5-1 and TRBJ2-7; 9 nucleotides match TRBD1. The CDR3 region is CASSPGTGSSYEQYF. Written as DNA, the CDR3 is TGCGCCAGCAGCCCCGGGACAGGGAGCTCCTACGAGCAGTACTTC.